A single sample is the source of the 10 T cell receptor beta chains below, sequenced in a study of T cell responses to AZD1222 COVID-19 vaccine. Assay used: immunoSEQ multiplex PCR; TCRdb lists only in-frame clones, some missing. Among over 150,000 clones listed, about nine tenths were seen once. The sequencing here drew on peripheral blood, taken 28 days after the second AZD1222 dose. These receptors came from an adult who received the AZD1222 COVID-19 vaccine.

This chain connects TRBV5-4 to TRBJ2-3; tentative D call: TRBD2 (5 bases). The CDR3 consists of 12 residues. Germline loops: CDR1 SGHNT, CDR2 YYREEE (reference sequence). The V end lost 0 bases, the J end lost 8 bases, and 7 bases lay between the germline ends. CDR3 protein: CASSLGGRTQYF. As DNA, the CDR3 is TGTGCCAGCAGCTTGGGAGGGCGTACGCAGTATTTT. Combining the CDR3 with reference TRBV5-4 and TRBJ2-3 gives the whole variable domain ETGVTQSPTHLIKTRGQQVTLRCSSQSGHNTVSWYQQALGQGPQFIFQYYREEENGRGNFPPRFSGLQFPNYSSELNVNALELDDSALYLCASSLGGRTQYFGPGTRLTVL.

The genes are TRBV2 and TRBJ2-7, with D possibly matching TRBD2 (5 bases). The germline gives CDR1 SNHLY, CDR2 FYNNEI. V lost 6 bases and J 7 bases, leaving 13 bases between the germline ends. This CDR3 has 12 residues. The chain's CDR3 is CASSGVRGEQYF. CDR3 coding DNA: TGTGCCAGCAGCGGAGTCCGGGGAGAGCAGTACTTC.

The CDR3 sequence: CASSQHQGGELFF. In DNA form, the CDR3 reads TGTGCCAGCAGCCAGCACCAGGGCGGGGAGCTGTTTTTT. This sequence joins TRBV7-2 and TRBJ2-2; possibly TRBD1 for D (5 bases). The ends were cut back, 5 bases at V and 7 bases at J, with 11 bases in the middle. The V gene's germline CDR1 is SGHTA and CDR2 FQGNSA. CDR3 length: 13 residues.

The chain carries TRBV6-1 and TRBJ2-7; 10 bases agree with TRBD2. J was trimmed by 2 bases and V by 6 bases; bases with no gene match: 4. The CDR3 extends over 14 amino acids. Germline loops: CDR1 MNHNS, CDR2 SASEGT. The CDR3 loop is CASRFLAGAYEQYF. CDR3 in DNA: TGTGCCAGCAGATTCCTAGCGGGAGCCTACGAGCAGTACTTC.

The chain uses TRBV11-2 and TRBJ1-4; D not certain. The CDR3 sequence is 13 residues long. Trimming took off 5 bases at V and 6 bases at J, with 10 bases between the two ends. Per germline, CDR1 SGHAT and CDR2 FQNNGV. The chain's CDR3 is CASSLRVYEKLFF. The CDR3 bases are TGTGCCAGCAGCCTGCGCGTCTATGAAAAACTGTTTTTT.

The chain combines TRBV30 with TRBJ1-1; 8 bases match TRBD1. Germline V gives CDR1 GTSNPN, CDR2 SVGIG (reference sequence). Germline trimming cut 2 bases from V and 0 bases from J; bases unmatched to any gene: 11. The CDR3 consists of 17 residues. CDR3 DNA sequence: TGTGCCTGGAGTTATGCCCGGGACAGGTATTTGAACACTGAAGCTTTCTTT. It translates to CAWSYARDRYLNTEAFF.

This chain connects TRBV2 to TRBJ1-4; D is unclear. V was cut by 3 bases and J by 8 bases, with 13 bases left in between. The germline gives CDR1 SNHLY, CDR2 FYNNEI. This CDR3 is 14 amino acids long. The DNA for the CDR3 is TGTGCCAGCAGTGACGGGCAGGCGAGAGAAAAACTGTTTTTT. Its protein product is CASSDGQAREKLFF.

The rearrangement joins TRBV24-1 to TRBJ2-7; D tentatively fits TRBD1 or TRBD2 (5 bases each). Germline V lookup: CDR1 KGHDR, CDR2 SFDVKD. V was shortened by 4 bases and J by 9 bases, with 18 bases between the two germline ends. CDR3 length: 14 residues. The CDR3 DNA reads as TGTGCCACCAGTGAGTCCGGGACGCTATATGGGCAGTACTTC. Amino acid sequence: CATSESGTLYGQYF.

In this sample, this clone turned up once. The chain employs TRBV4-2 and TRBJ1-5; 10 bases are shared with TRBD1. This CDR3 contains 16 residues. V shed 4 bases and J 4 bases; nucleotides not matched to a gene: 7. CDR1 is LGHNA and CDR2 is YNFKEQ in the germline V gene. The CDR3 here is CASSPSGTGANQPQHF. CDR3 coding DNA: TGTGCCAGCAGCCCGTCCGGGACAGGGGCGAATCAGCCCCAGCATTTT.

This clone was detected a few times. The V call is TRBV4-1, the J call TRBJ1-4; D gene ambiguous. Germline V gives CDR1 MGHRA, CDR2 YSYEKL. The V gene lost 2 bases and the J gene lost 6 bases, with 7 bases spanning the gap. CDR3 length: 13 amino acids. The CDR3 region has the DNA TGCGCCAGCAGCCAACTCCCGGATGAAAAACTGTTTTTT. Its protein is CASSQLPDEKLFF.